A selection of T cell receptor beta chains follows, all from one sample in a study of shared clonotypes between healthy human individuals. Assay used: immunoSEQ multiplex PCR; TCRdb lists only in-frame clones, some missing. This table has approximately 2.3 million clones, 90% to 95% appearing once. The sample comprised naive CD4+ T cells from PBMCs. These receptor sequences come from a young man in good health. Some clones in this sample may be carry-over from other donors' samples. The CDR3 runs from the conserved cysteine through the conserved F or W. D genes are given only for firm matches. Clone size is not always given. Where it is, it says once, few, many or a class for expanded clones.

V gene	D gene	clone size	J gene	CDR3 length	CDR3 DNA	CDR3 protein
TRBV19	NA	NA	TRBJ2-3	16	TGTGCCAGTAGTATGACCCGCCCAGCGGGCACAGATACGCAGTATTTT	CASSMTRPAGTDTQYF
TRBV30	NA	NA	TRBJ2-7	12	TGTGCCTGGAGCGCGACAGGCTACGAGCAGTACTTC	CAWSATGYEQYF
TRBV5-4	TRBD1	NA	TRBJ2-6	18	TGTGCCAGCAGACCGACGGGACAGGGTACTTCCGGGGCCAACGTCCTGACTTTC	CASRPTGQGTSGANVLTF
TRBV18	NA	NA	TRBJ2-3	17	TGTGCCAGCTCACCGCGCTTGGACGAACCTAGCACAGATACGCAGTATTTT	CASSPRLDEPSTDTQYF
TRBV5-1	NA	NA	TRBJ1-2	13	TGCGCCAGCAGCTTGGATGGAGGCTATGGCTACACCTTC	CASSLDGGYGYTF
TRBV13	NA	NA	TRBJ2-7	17	TGTGCCAGCAGCTTAAATTTTCGGGGGCCGCCAGCCTACGAGCAGTACTTC	CASSLNFRGPPAYEQYF
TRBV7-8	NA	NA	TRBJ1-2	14	TGTGCCAGCAGCTTAGGCCTTCTGAACTATGGCTACACCTTC	CASSLGLLNYGYTF
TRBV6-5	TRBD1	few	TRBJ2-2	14	TGTGCCAGCAGTTGGGACAGGGGCACCGGGGAGCTGTTTTTT	CASSWDRGTGELFF
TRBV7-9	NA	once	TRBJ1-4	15	TGTGCCAGCAGCTTCGCGAGGCCGGCGGGTGAAAAACTGTTTTTT	CASSFARPAGEKLFF
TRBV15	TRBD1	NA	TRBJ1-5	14	TGTGCCACCAGCAGTAGACAGGGGGTAAGGGCCCAGCATTTT	CATSSRQGVRAQHF
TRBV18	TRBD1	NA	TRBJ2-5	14	TGTGCCAGCACCCCCCGACAGGGGGAAGAGACCCAGTACTTC	CASTPRQGEETQYF
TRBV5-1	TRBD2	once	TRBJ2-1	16	TGCGCCAGCAGCTGGGCGCTAGCGGGAGGGCCCAGTGAGCAGTTCTTC	CASSWALAGGPSEQFF
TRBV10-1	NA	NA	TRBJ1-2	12	TGCGCCACCGTGACGGCACCCTATGGCTACACCTTC	CATVTAPYGYTF
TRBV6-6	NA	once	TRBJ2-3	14	TGTGCCAGCAGTTACGGTCCCGTCGGCGATACGCAGTATTTT	CASSYGPVGDTQYF
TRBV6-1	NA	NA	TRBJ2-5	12	TGTGCCAGCGGGAATGTGTGGGAGACCCAGTACTTC	CASGNVWETQYF
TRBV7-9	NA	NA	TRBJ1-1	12	TGTGCCAGCAGCTTACGTGACCTCGGAGCTTTCTTT	CASSLRDLGAFF
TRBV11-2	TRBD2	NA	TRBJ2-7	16	TGTGCCAGCAGCTTATTCCGTAGCGGGATAGCGTACGAGCAGTACTTC	CASSLFRSGIAYEQYF
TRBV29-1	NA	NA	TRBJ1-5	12	TGCAGCGCCATGCGGGAGGGTCAGCCCCAGCATTTT	CSAMREGQPQHF
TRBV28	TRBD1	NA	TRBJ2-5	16	TGTGCCAGCAGTTCCACCGGGACAGGTTTAGAGGAGACCCAGTACTTC	CASSSTGTGLEETQYF
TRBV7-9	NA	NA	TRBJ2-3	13	TGTGCCAGCAGCTTACTGGGTACAGATACGCAGTATTTT	CASSLLGTDTQYF
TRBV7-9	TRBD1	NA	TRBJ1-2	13	TGTGCCAGCAGGGGACAGATCAACTATGGCTACACCTTC	CASRGQINYGYTF
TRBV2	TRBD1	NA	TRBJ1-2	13	TGTGCCAGCACCAAGGACAGGAACTATGGCTACACCTTC	CASTKDRNYGYTF
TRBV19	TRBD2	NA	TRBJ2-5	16	TGTGCCAGTAGTATGATACTAGCGGAGGCCTGGGAGACCCAGTACTTC	CASSMILAEAWETQYF
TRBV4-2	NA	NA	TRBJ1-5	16	TGTGCCAGCAGCCAAGACGTAGGTCAGGGGTGGCAGCCCCAGCATTTT	CASSQDVGQGWQPQHF
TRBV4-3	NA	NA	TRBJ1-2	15	TGCGCCAGCAGCCAAGGAGGGTCCTACGGGGGGGGCTACACCTTC	CASSQGGSYGGGYTF
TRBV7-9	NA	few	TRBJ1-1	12	TGTGCCAGCAGCCCCCTATCGTTTGAAGCTTTCTTT	CASSPLSFEAFF
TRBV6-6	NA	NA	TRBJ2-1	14	TGTGCCAGCATTAAAACCACCACCGACAATGAGCAGTTCTTC	CASIKTTTDNEQFF
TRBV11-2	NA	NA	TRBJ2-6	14	TGTGCCAGCAGCCCCGGGACTGGGGCCAACGTCCTGACTTTC	CASSPGTGANVLTF
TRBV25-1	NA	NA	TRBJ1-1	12	TGTGCCAGCAGTGAACCACCCGGGGAAGCTTTCTTT	CASSEPPGEAFF
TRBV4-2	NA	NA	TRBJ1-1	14	TGTGCCAGCAGCCAACCCGCGGGACTCACTGAAGCTTTCTTT	CASSQPAGLTEAFF
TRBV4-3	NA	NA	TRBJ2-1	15	TGCGCCAGCAGCCATCTCCGGGACACACACAATGAGCAGTTCTTC	CASSHLRDTHNEQFF
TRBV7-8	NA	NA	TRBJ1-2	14	TGTGCCAGCAGCTTAGAGGACAGCACCTATGGCTACACCTTC	CASSLEDSTYGYTF
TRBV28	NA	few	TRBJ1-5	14	TGTGCCAGCAACCCTTGGGGGGGCGGACAGCCCCAGCATTTT	CASNPWGGGQPQHF
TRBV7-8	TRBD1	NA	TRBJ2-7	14	TGTGCCAGCAGCCTCAGGGGGATCTCCTACGAGCAGTACTTC	CASSLRGISYEQYF
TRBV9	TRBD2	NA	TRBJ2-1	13	TGTGCCAGCAGCGCGACTAGCGGGACGCGGCAGTTCTTC	CASSATSGTRQFF
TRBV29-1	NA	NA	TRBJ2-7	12	TGCAGCGTTGTAACCCAAACCTACGAGCAGTACTTC	CSVVTQTYEQYF
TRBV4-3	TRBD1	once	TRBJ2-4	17	TGCGCCAGCAGCCAAGAACTAGACAGGGCGACCAAAAACATTCAGTACTTC	CASSQELDRATKNIQYF
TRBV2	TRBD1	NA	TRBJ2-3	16	TGTGCCAGCAGTGGCGGGACAGGGGCCCGCACAGATACGCAGTATTTT	CASSGGTGARTDTQYF
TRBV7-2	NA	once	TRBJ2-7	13	TGTGCCAGCAGCCCCGGGGACGGCTACGAGCAGTACTTC	CASSPGDGYEQYF
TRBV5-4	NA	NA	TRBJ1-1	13	TGTGCCAGCAGCCCGCTTCGGAACACTGAAGCTTTCTTT	CASSPLRNTEAFF
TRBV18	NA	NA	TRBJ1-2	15	TGTGCCAGCCATCCCACCCAGGAGAGGGGTGGTGGCTACACCTTC	CASHPTQERGGGYTF